The 20 T cell receptor beta chains reported below all come from one sample, sequenced in a study of OX40 agonist ivuxolimab in advanced cancers. The data were produced by immunoSEQ multiplex PCR, yet TCRdb's version contains in-frame clones alone and is incomplete. The sample lists around 57,000 clones, more than 80% occurring once. The source material was CD4+ or CD8+ T cells sorted from blood, sampled in a trial of the OX40 agonist ivuxolimab. All receptors derive from an adult with an advanced solid tumor such as melanoma, head and neck, liver or kidney cancer.

The V call is TRBV7-2, the J call TRBJ2-4; TRBD2 aligns across 7 bases. The V gene's germline CDR1 is SGHTA and CDR2 FQGNSA. V was pared by 5 bases and J by 1 base, with 2 bases of the junction left unmatched. This CDR3 spans 14 amino acids. The CDR3 bases are TGTGCCAGCAGCAACGGGAGGGCCAAAAACATTCAGTACTTC. Translating it yields CASSNGRAKNIQYF.

The chain joins TRBV7-3 to TRBJ2-2; TRBD1 matches 9 bases. V shed 2 bases, J shed 4 bases, and the junction held 2 bases outside the gene matches. Germline V gene data show CDR1 as SGHTA and CDR2 as FQGTGA. The CDR3 sequence is 15 residues long. CDR3 protein: CASSLATGGTGELFF. In DNA, the CDR3 is TGTGCCAGCAGCTTAGCGACAGGGGGCACCGGGGAGCTGTTTTTT.

This clone appeared a few times. The gene calls are TRBV6-1 and TRBJ1-5; weak D call: TRBD1 (5 bases). The CDR3 sequence is 15 residues long. V was trimmed by 2 bases and J by 7 bases, leaving 15 bases between them. From germline, CDR1 is MNHNS and CDR2 SASEGT. CDR3: CASSERGPGEQPQHF. The CDR3, as DNA: TGTGCCAGCAGTGAACGGGGACCCGGGGAACAGCCCCAGCATTTT.

This clone has more than one count but fewer than ten. The same CDR3 can be traced to other DNA sequences in this sample. The chain recombines TRBV19 with TRBJ1-2; D possibly corresponds to TRBD1 (6 bases). The CDR3 runs to 13 residues. Germline V gene lookup returns CDR1 LNHDA and CDR2 SQIVND (reference sequence). With 5 bases removed from V and 2 bases from J, the gap between germline ends came to 9 bases. CDR3 in amino acids: CASSLGQNYGYTF. The CDR3 coding sequence is TGTGCCAGTAGTCTGGGACAAAACTATGGCTACACCTTC. The whole variable domain, filled in from reference TRBV19 and TRBJ1-2, reads DGGITQSPKYLFRKEGQNVTLSCEQNLNHDAMYWYRQDPGQGLRLIYYSQIVNDFQKGDIAEGYSVSREKKESFPLTVTSAQKNPTAFYLCASSLGQNYGYTFGSGTRLTVV.

This clone appeared once. V is TRBV19 and J is TRBJ1-4, with TRBD1 identical over 8 bases. The trim removed 6 bases at V and 7 bases at J, leaving 16 bases unmatched. CDR1 is LNHDA and CDR2 is SQIVND in the germline V gene (reference sequence). This CDR3 region has 17 residues. The chain's CDR3 is CASRTSGGAGIGEKLFF. The CDR3 nucleotides read TGTGCCAGTAGGACTTCAGGGGGCGCCGGGATAGGTGAAAAACTGTTTTTT.

The chain employs TRBV5-1 and TRBJ1-3; TRBD1 might be the D (6 bases). Germline V CDR1 and CDR2: SGHRS, YFSETQ. The CDR3 contains 15 residues. V was cut by 0 bases and J by 0 bases, with 7 bases left in between. CDR3 in DNA: TGCGCCAGCAGCTTGGGGACAGTCTCTGGAAACACCATATATTTT. Its protein product is CASSLGTVSGNTIYF.

J is TRBJ2-1 and V is TRBV15; D perhaps matches TRBD2 (6 bases). The germline V and J ends were trimmed by 5 bases and 3 bases, with 14 bases remaining between them. Germline V gene lookup returns CDR1 LNHNV and CDR2 YYDKDF (reference sequence). There are 15 residues in the CDR3. CDR3 loop: CATSLHGGDYNEQFF. Here the CDR3 DNA reads TGTGCCACCAGCCTACACGGAGGGGACTACAATGAGCAGTTCTTC.

The rearrangement links TRBV19 to TRBJ2-3, with 10 nucleotides matching TRBD1. The V segment lost 4 bases and the J segment 1 base; nucleotides outside the gene matches: 5. The CDR3 length is 16 residues. Germline V gene lookup returns CDR1 LNHDA and CDR2 SQIVND (reference sequence). CDR3 amino acids: CASSRQGARGTDTQYF. CDR3 DNA sequence: TGTGCCAGTAGTAGACAGGGGGCGCGGGGCACAGATACGCAGTATTTT.

V gene TRBV7-2 combines with J gene TRBJ2-4, with TRBD2 matching over 7 bases. Germline V gene sequence: CDR1 SGHTA, CDR2 FQGNSA. The CDR3 loop spans 15 amino acids. The trim removed 1 base at V and 8 bases at J, leaving 8 bases unmatched. CDR3 coding DNA: TGTGCCAGCAGCTTAGAGCGGGGCTGGGGCGACATTCAGTACTTC. Translating gives CASSLERGWGDIQYF.

The V call is TRBV5-1, the J call TRBJ2-2; D is unclear. The germline CDR1 and CDR2 sequences are SGHRS and YFSETQ. The CDR3 has 16 amino acids. V dropped 4 bases and J dropped 0 bases, with 13 bases sitting between them. CDR3 sequence reads: CASSHLQDTNTGELFF. The CDR3 DNA is TGCGCCAGCAGCCATCTCCAGGATACGAACACCGGGGAGCTGTTTTTT.

V usage is TRBV5-1 and J usage is TRBJ2-1; tentative D call: TRBD1 (6 bases). Germline V gene data show CDR1 as SGHRS and CDR2 as YFSETQ. The CDR3 is made up of 15 amino acids. V shed 7 bases and J shed 10 bases, with 24 bases lying between them. In DNA form, the CDR3 reads TGCGCCAGCCGCCTTGGCAACACAGGGTCTTTGGAGCAGTTCTTC. Protein product: CASRLGNTGSLEQFF.

This chain uses TRBV20-1 with TRBJ2-3; D uncertain. Germline CDR1 and CDR2: DFQATT and SNEGSKA (reference sequence). CDR3 length equals 11 residues. Trimming cost V 8 bases and J 1 base, with 7 bases left between them. As DNA, the CDR3 is TGCAGTCTAGTGGGCACAGATACGCAGTATTTT. Amino acids: CSLVGTDTQYF.

J is TRBJ1-1 and V is TRBV5-1; perhaps TRBD1 as D (6 bases). With 0 bases removed from V and 0 bases from J, the gap between germline ends came to 6 bases. CDR1 SGHRS and CDR2 YFSETQ come from the germline V gene. The CDR3 runs to 14 residues. The CDR3 is CASSLDRVNTEAFF. CDR3 sequence (DNA): TGCGCCAGCAGCTTGGACAGGGTGAACACTGAAGCTTTCTTT.

As to this clone: A junction end diverges from the germline sequence, so it may reflect a read error. This chain uses TRBV15 with TRBJ1-4, with D hard to call. This CDR3 spans 14 amino acids. The germline gives CDR1 LNHNV, CDR2 YYDKDF (reference sequence). CDR3 amino acids: CATSRGSSNDKLFF. The CDR3 region has the DNA TGTGCCACCAGCAGAGGGTCCAGTAATGACAAACTGTTTTTT. The full variable domain, in which reference TRBV15 and TRBJ1-4 provide the parts outside the CDR3, is DAMVIQNPRYQVTQFGKPVTLSCSQTLNHNVMYWYQQKSSQAPKLLFHYYDKDFNNEADTPDNFQSRRPNTSFCFLDIRSPGLGDTAMYLCATSRGSSNDKLFFGSGTQLSVL.

The rearrangement links TRBV10-2 to TRBJ1-5; D perhaps matches TRBD1 (6 bases). V was cut by 0 bases and J by 3 bases, with 12 bases left in between. The CDR3 length is 16 residues. Germline CDR1 is WSHSY and CDR2 is SAAADI. Written as DNA, the CDR3 is TGCGCCAGCAGTGAGTCAGGCAGGGGAGACAATCAGCCCCAGCATTTT. Protein: CASSESGRGDNQPQHF.

The chain combines TRBV15 with TRBJ2-1; D is uncertain. The ends were cut back, 0 bases at V and 5 bases at J, with 8 bases in the middle. The CDR3 is 14 residues long. The germline V gene has CDR1 LNHNV and CDR2 YYDKDF (reference sequence). CDR3 region: CATSRDRLDNEQFF. The CDR3 nucleotides read TGTGCCACCAGCAGAGATAGGCTTGACAATGAGCAGTTCTTC.

The rearrangement uses TRBV18 and TRBJ1-1, with D possibly matching TRBD1 (5 bases). Germline loops: CDR1 KGHSH, CDR2 LQKENI. V lost 5 bases and J 0 bases, leaving 13 bases between the germline ends. This CDR3 contains 15 residues. CDR3 nucleotide sequence: TGTGCCAGCTCATCAACGGGAGGGGTGAACACTGAAGCTTTCTTT. Its translation is CASSSTGGVNTEAFF.

This clone was seen once. The chain recombines TRBV18 with TRBJ1-4; no definite D call. Germline V gives CDR1 KGHSH, CDR2 LQKENI. The CDR3 is made up of 15 amino acids. V was pared by 2 bases and J by 10 bases, with 17 bases between. This CDR3 is CASSPGLALDGKLFF. The CDR3 DNA reads TGTGCCAGCTCACCAGGTTTGGCTCTGGATGGAAAACTGTTTTTT.

J is TRBJ2-5 and V is TRBV7-2; 9 bases are a match to TRBD2. Trimming at V came to 5 bases and at J to 5 bases, leaving 3 bases not matched to a gene. Germline CDR1 is SGHTA and CDR2 is FQGNSA. The CDR3 totals 13 residues. CDR3 region: CASSSSGSETQYF. The CDR3, as DNA: TGTGCCAGCAGCAGTAGCGGGAGTGAGACCCAGTACTTC.

V is TRBV2 and J is TRBJ1-1, with TRBD1 as a possible D gene (6 bases). V was trimmed by 4 bases and J by 12 bases, leaving 12 bases between them. The germline gives CDR1 SNHLY, CDR2 FYNNEI. This CDR3 region has 11 residues. This CDR3 is CASSGQGSTFF. In DNA form, the CDR3 reads TGTGCCAGCAGTGGCCAGGGGTCGACTTTCTTT.